This TCR beta chain was recovered during a study of cytomegalovirus exposure and HLA in healthy donors. Findings and limits, study-wide: Information on immune exposure was restricted to one variable (CMV serostatus). Analysis performed later found more than 15,000 TCR beta sequences associated with HLA alleles at 0.05 false discovery rate.

In the PCR, 60 Vbeta and 13 Jbeta primers were used. Method: immunoSEQ multiplex PCR; TCRdb's copy keeps in-frame clones and lacks some. In the table there are about 160,000 clones, approximately 80% of which are singletons. On this clone: Its antigen is still unknown.

The origin of this receptor is a woman between 25 and 40 years old in good health and CMV-seropositive. Material: PBMCs.

The chain's CDR3 is CASSYSGLSGTEQFF. CDR3 bases: TGTGCCAGCAGTTACTCCGGTTTATCCGGGACAGAGCAGTTCTTC. This chain links TRBV6-5 with TRBJ2-1; D perhaps matches TRBD1 (6 bases). The germline V and J ends were trimmed by 0 bases and 10 bases, with 16 bases remaining between them. CDR3 size: 15 residues. Germline assignment: CDR1 MNHEY and CDR2 SVGAGI.